This passage covers 27 T cell receptor beta chains from one sample sequenced in a study of blood T cells in healthy people across ages. Primed by a sample-barcoded 5' primer and a J-beta primer mix, a second PCR proceeded for about 6 to 11 cycles. TCRdb itself ran the 5' RACE reads through MiXCR, one entry per CDR3 protein. The sample holds about a million distinct CDR3 sequences, 48% seen once. The specimen sequenced was blood. The receptor set was obtained from a man in his thirties or forties in good health.

Here the CDR3 DNA reads TGTGCCAGCAGTTTTGGGGTGTGGTCAGATACGCAGTATTTT. This sequence encodes CASSFGVWSDTQYF. This chain uses TRBV12-3 or TRBV12-4 with TRBJ2-3; D gene unclear. This CDR3 is built from 14 residues. V lost 3 bases, J lost 4 bases, and 11 bases lay in between.

This clonotype was counted only a few times. The chain employs TRBV4-2 and TRBJ2-3; perhaps TRBD2 as D (6 bases). In germline, CDR1 is LGHNA, CDR2 YNFKEQ. This CDR3 spans 19 amino acids. Between the trimmed V and J ends, which lost 3 bases and 2 bases, there was a span of 24 bases. The CDR3 region is CASSQDPDWASEYTDTQYF. The CDR3 region has the DNA TGTGCCAGCAGCCAGGATCCGGACTGGGCTAGCGAGTACACAGATACGCAGTATTTT.

This clonotype was found a few times. The chain uses TRBV5-1 and TRBJ2-3; 8 bases are a match to TRBD1. Germline CDR1 SGHRS, CDR2 YFSETQ. V was pared by 2 bases and J by 2 bases, with 4 bases of the junction left unmatched. This CDR3 spans 15 amino acids. In DNA form, the CDR3 reads TGCGCCAGCAGCTTTGGGACAGGTCCCACAGATACGCAGTATTTT. The encoded protein is CASSFGTGPTDTQYF.

This clonotype has a count of ten or more. This chain connects TRBV4-2 to TRBJ1-6, with a tentative D call TRBD1 (5 bases). Germline assignment: CDR1 LGHNA and CDR2 YNFKEQ. With 0 bases removed from V and 10 bases from J, the gap between germline ends came to 7 bases. CDR3 size: 13 residues. Here the CDR3 reads CASSQDRGSPLHF. The CDR3 coding sequence is TGTGCCAGCAGCCAAGATCGGGGGTCACCCCTCCACTTT.

The chain is built from TRBV7-9 and TRBJ1-2; 9 nucleotides match TRBD1. Trimming cost V 1 base and J 5 bases; bases outside gene matches: 8. Germline V gene sequence: CDR1 SEHNR, CDR2 FQNEAQ (reference sequence). The CDR3 has 16 residues. The CDR3 DNA reads TGTGCCAGCAGCTTAGATCTGACGGACAGGGGATATGGCTACACCTTC. This gives the protein CASSLDLTDRGYGYTF.

V gene TRBV3-1 combines with J gene TRBJ1-2; D is undetermined. V was cut by 0 bases and J by 8 bases, with 7 bases left in between. CDR3 length: 12 residues. Germline values: CDR1 LGHDT, CDR2 YNNKEL (reference sequence). For the CDR3, the DNA is TGTGCCAGCAGCCAAGAATCGTGGGGCTACACCTTC. Its translation is CASSQESWGYTF.

This clonotype showed up just once. For the CDR3, the DNA is TGTGCCAGCAGCACGCCCCGACTTCACCCTCGCGAGCAGTACTTC. Translation gives CASSTPRLHPREQYF. The chain links TRBV6-2 or TRBV6-3 to TRBJ2-7; D call uncertain. CDR3 length: 15 amino acids. Germline V gene lookup returns CDR1 MNHEY and CDR2 SVGEGT. V shed 6 bases and J shed 6 bases, with 21 bases lying between them.

J is TRBJ1-2 and V is TRBV4-2; no clear D gene. CDR3 length: 13 amino acids. Trimming took 1 base from V and 3 from J, leaving 6 bases between them. Germline lookup yields CDR1 LGHNA and CDR2 YNFKEQ. The CDR3 DNA follows: TGTGCCAGCAGCCAAGGAGGGTACTATGGCTACACCTTC. This gives the protein CASSQGGYYGYTF.

The table lists this clonotype with a count of one. The chain is built from TRBV10-3 and TRBJ2-3; TRBD2 aligns across 10 bases. In germline, CDR1 is ENHRY, CDR2 SYGVKD. The CDR3 contains 18 residues. The V gene end was trimmed by 6 bases and the J gene end by 3 bases; junction bases not matched to a gene: 15. This CDR3 is CAIRENPSGGPTTDTQYF. CDR3 bases: TGTGCCATCAGAGAGAATCCTAGCGGGGGTCCGACAACAGATACGCAGTATTTT.

The rearrangement links TRBV4-2 to TRBJ2-1, with D possibly TRBD2 on 6 matching bases. The J call may be mistaken, given a closer DNA end match to TRBJ2-7. CDR1 is LGHNA, CDR2 YNFKEQ, per germline. The CDR3 loop spans 14 amino acids. CDR3 region: CASSQAGLHNEQYF. CDR3 DNA: TGTGCCAGCAGCCAAGCGGGACTCCACAATGAGCAGTACTTC.

The CDR3 is CASSRSFGADTQYF. The CDR3 region has the DNA TGTGCCAGCAGCCGCAGTTTCGGGGCAGATACGCAGTATTTT. The J gene is TRBJ2-3, the V gene TRBV7-2, with D tentatively TRBD2 (5 bases). Looked up from germline, CDR1 is SGHTA and CDR2 is FQGNSA. Trimming shortened V by 5 bases and J by 4 bases, and 13 bases separated the two germline ends. CDR3 length: 14 amino acids. The whole variable domain, filled in from reference TRBV7-2 and TRBJ2-3, reads GAGVSQSPSNKVTEKGKDVELRCDPISGHTALYWYRQSLGQGLEFLIYFQGNSAPDKSGLPSDRFSAERTGGSVSTLTIQRTQQEDSAVYLCASSRSFGADTQYFGPGTRLTVL.

This clonotype was counted a few times. This chain uses TRBV9 with TRBJ2-3; D perhaps matches TRBD2 (7 bases). Germline V gives CDR1 SGDLS, CDR2 YYNGEE. CDR3 length: 15 residues. V lost 4 bases, J lost 4 bases, and 16 bases lay in between. The CDR3 reads CASSSLTGGPDTQYF. The CDR3 bases are TGTGCCAGCAGCTCCTTGACCGGGGGGCCAGATACGCAGTATTTT.

This clonotype was seen a handful of times. This clone may be a read error of a much larger clone one base away. The chain joins TRBV6-5 to TRBJ2-7; D possibly corresponds to TRBD1 (6 bases). CDR1 is MNHEY, CDR2 SVGAGI, per germline. The CDR3 is made up of 15 amino acids. V was pared by 0 bases and J by 1 base, with 10 bases between. This CDR3 is CASSYSSRGSYEQYF. The CDR3 DNA sequence: TGTGCCAGCAGTTACTCGAGCAGGGGTTCCTACGAGCAGTACTTC.

The chain joins TRBV2 to TRBJ1-6; 8 bases are shared with TRBD1. The CDR3 has 16 residues. The V segment lost 6 bases and the J segment 9 bases; nucleotides outside the gene matches: 13. From germline, CDR1 is SNHLY and CDR2 FYNNEI. The CDR3 DNA reads as TGTGCCAGCAGCTTAACCGGGACAGGTCCAGCTTCACCCCTCCACTTT. Translation: CASSLTGTGPASPLHF.

The chain is built from TRBV11-2 and TRBJ1-2; weak D call: TRBD1 (5 bases). The germline gives CDR1 SGHAT, CDR2 FQNNGV. This CDR3 contains 15 residues. Trimming removed 0 bases at V and 8 bases at J, with 16 bases between. The DNA of the CDR3 is TGTGCCAGCAGCTTAGAACGGGGGAATCTTTGGGGCTACACCTTC. It codes for CASSLERGNLWGYTF.

For this clonotype: Its ends do not fully match the called genes, so a read error is possible. V and J are TRBV7-2 and TRBJ2-3; D unclear. Looked up from germline, CDR1 is SGHTA and CDR2 is FQGNSA. The CDR3 has 9 amino acids. CDR3 loop: CAGRDEQYF. Here the CDR3 DNA reads TGTGCCGGCCGCGACGAGCAGTACTTT.

This clonotype has more than one count but fewer than ten. The rearrangement joins TRBV7-2 to TRBJ2-2; tentative D call: TRBD2 (6 bases). CDR3 size: 13 residues. V lost 3 bases, J lost 7 bases, and 9 bases lay in between. Germline V CDR1 and CDR2: SGHTA, FQGNSA. This CDR3 reads CASSFRLGGELFF. The CDR3 coding sequence is TGTGCCAGCAGCTTTCGACTAGGCGGGGAGCTGTTTTTT.

The V and J genes are TRBV7-9 and TRBJ2-7; 11 positions match TRBD1. The germline CDR1 and CDR2 sequences are SEHNR and FQNEAQ (reference sequence). CDR3 size: 16 residues. V shed 4 bases, J shed 2 bases, and the junction held 7 bases outside the gene matches. As DNA, the CDR3 is TGTGCCAGCAGCTGGGGTGGGACAGGGGGTACCTACGAGCAGTACTTC. This translates into CASSWGGTGGTYEQYF.

This chain links TRBV20-1 with TRBJ2-1, with 9 bases lining up with TRBD2. CDR1 and CDR2 from the germline V gene are DFQATT and SNEGSKA (reference sequence). CDR3 length: 17 amino acids. J lost 6 bases, V lost 0 bases, and 12 bases had no gene match. The CDR3 region is CSARDEAGGRLGNEQFF. CDR3 nucleotide sequence: TGCAGTGCTAGAGATGAGGCGGGGGGGCGACTGGGCAATGAGCAGTTCTTC.

This chain uses TRBV29-1 with TRBJ1-6; D gene ambiguous. Germline V CDR1 and CDR2: SQVTM, ANQGSEA. V lost 4 bases and J 4 bases, leaving 8 bases between the germline ends. This CDR3 has 13 residues. The CDR3 spells CSVGERYNSPLHF. The CDR3 nucleotides read TGCAGCGTTGGGGAACGGTATAATTCACCCCTCCACTTT.

The V and J genes are TRBV7-2 and TRBJ1-1; no definite D call. CDR1 is SGHTA, CDR2 FQGNSA, per germline. The CDR3 has 14 residues. V shed 4 bases and J shed 1 base, with 10 bases lying between them. The CDR3 loop is CASSSTWGNTEAFF. The DNA of the CDR3 is TGTGCCAGCAGCTCTACATGGGGGAACACTGAAGCTTTCTTT.

This clonotype was counted at least ten times. DNA of the CDR3: TGTGCCAGCAAGGATGGTACTTTCGAGACCGGGGAGCTGTTTTTT. Translation gives CASKDGTFETGELFF. The chain is built from TRBV6-2 or TRBV6-3 and TRBJ2-2; no clear D. V was shortened by 7 bases and J by 5 bases, with 17 bases between the two germline ends. In germline, CDR1 is MNHEY, CDR2 SVGEGT. There are 15 residues in the CDR3.

This clonotype was observed at least ten times. The V call is TRBV25-1, the J call TRBJ2-1, with 8 bases lining up with TRBD1. CDR3 length: 14 amino acids. CDR1 is MGHDK, CDR2 SYGVNS, per germline. Trimming took 5 bases from V and 3 from J; bases not matched to a gene: 3. The CDR3 here is CASSNRGIYNEQFF. CDR3 nucleotide sequence: TGTGCCAGCAGTAACAGGGGGATCTACAATGAGCAGTTCTTC.

The chain combines TRBV20-1 with TRBJ2-1, with 14 bases aligning to TRBD2. CDR1 is DFQATT, CDR2 SNEGSKA, per germline (reference sequence). The length of the CDR3 is 15 residues. Trimming removed 6 bases from V and 2 bases from J; junction bases left unmatched: 3. The CDR3 region is CSARLAGGPYNEQFF. The DNA for the CDR3 is TGCAGTGCAAGACTAGCGGGGGGGCCCTACAATGAGCAGTTCTTC.

The V call is TRBV4-2, the J call TRBJ2-4; D perhaps matches TRBD2 (5 bases). This CDR3 has 14 residues. The V gene's germline CDR1 is LGHNA and CDR2 YNFKEQ. The germline V and J ends were trimmed by 0 bases and 13 bases, with 16 bases remaining between them. The CDR3 spells CASSQEASFYKQYF. In nucleotides, the CDR3 is TGTGCCAGCAGCCAAGAAGCTAGCTTCTACAAGCAGTACTTC.

The CDR3: CAISEGGIQYF. CDR3 DNA: TGTGCCATCAGTGAGGGAGGCATTCAGTACTTC. The chain carries TRBV10-3 and TRBJ2-4, with D possibly matching TRBD2 (5 bases). The germline V and J ends were trimmed by 2 bases and 9 bases, with 5 bases remaining between them. The germline CDR1 and CDR2 sequences are ENHRY and SYGVKD. This CDR3 region has 11 residues.

The chain has TRBV12-5 and TRBJ2-2; D remains ambiguous. CDR1 LGHNT and CDR2 FRNRAP come from the germline V gene. This CDR3 is built from 12 residues. V was shortened by 7 bases and J by 7 bases, with 10 bases between the two germline ends. CDR3: CASAPEDGELFF. The CDR3 DNA reads as TGTGCTAGTGCCCCTGAGGACGGGGAGCTGTTTTTT.